Presented here are 30 T cell receptor beta chains from one specimen sequenced in a study of cytomegalovirus exposure and HLA in healthy donors. This PCR relied on a set of 60 Vbeta primers and 13 Jbeta primers. Sequencing used immunoSEQ multiplex PCR; TCRdb keeps in-frame clones, though not all of them. This table has tens of thousands of clones, roughly 80% appearing once. Sequencing was performed on PBMCs. The source is a woman between 50 and 59 years old in good health and CMV-seropositive.

V is TRBV28 and J is TRBJ1-1; TRBD1 matches at 7 bases. CDR3 length equals 11 residues. The V segment lost 7 bases and the J segment 12 bases; nucleotides outside the gene matches: 8. CDR1 and CDR2 (germline): MDHEN, SYDVKM. This chain's CDR3 is CASTRQGRTFF. CDR3 nucleotide sequence: TGTGCCAGCACCAGACAGGGCCGTACTTTCTTT. The full variable domain, completed using reference TRBV28 and TRBJ1-1, is DVKVTQSSRYLVKRTGEKVFLECVQDMDHENMFWYRQDPGLGLRLIYFSYDVKMKEKGDIPEGYSVSREKKERFSLILESASTNQTSMYLCASTRQGRTFFGQGTRLTVV.

The gene calls are TRBV15 and TRBJ2-4; TRBD2 aligns across 8 bases. The germline V gene encodes CDR1 LNHNV and CDR2 YYDKDF (reference sequence). V was clipped by 4 bases and J by 0 bases; unmatched bases: 8. The CDR3 length is 17 residues. DNA of the CDR3: TGTGCCACCAGCATCAGCGGGAGTGGTATAGCCAAAAACATTCAGTACTTC. Translation gives CATSISGSGIAKNIQYF.

This chain links TRBV19 with TRBJ1-1, with D perhaps matching TRBD1 (5 bases). The V and J ends lost 5 bases and 1 base respectively, with 11 bases between them. The CDR3 is made up of 14 amino acids. CDR1 and CDR2 (germline): LNHDA, SQIVND (reference sequence). The CDR3 sequence: CASSPQGQNTEAFF. CDR3 nucleotides: TGTGCCAGTAGTCCCCAGGGCCAGAACACTGAAGCTTTCTTT.

The V and J genes are TRBV11-3 and TRBJ2-1, with 9 bases that match TRBD2. Trimming cost V 6 bases and J 8 bases; bases outside gene matches: 14. Germline CDR1 SGHNT, CDR2 YENEEA. The CDR3 runs 16 residues. For the CDR3, the DNA is TGTGCCAGCAGTTTTAGGTCAGCGGGAGGCCAAGATGAGCAGTTCTTC. Its translation: CASSFRSAGGQDEQFF.

J is TRBJ2-5 and V is TRBV6-4; D may be TRBD2 (5 bases). This CDR3 is built from 13 residues. Trimming stripped 5 bases from V and 5 bases from J, with 12 bases between. Germline V lookup: CDR1 MRHNA, CDR2 SNTAGT. CDR3 amino acids: CASSPETGETQYF. DNA for the CDR3: TGTGCCAGCAGTCCTGAGACGGGGGAGACCCAGTACTTC.

This clone was seen only a few times. The chain employs TRBV7-9 and TRBJ1-2; TRBD1 is a possible D gene (6 bases). From germline, CDR1 is SEHNR and CDR2 FQNEAQ (reference sequence). The CDR3 contains 14 residues. CDR3: CAAATQGTNYGYTF. The CDR3 nucleotides read TGTGCAGCAGCAACCCAGGGGACTAACTATGGCTACACCTTC.

The chain carries TRBV28 and TRBJ2-3, with 7 bases aligning to TRBD2. J was trimmed by 0 bases and V by 7 bases; bases with no gene match: 4. The length of the CDR3 is 14 residues. Germline CDR1 reads MDHEN; CDR2 reads SYDVKM. The CDR3 nucleotides read TGTGCCAGCACCGACGGGAGGAGCACAGATACGCAGTATTTT. Its translation: CASTDGRSTDTQYF.

This clone was seen more than once but under ten times. The J gene is TRBJ2-1, the V gene TRBV5-8; unclear D gene. The ends were cut back, 5 bases at V and 4 bases at J, with 10 bases in the middle. This CDR3 contains 13 residues. In germline, CDR1 is SGHTS, CDR2 YDEGEE. The CDR3 spells CASRTGLYNEQFF. CDR3 DNA: TGTGCCAGCAGAACCGGTTTATACAATGAGCAGTTCTTC. Variable domain in full (rest from reference TRBV5-8 and TRBJ2-1): EAGVTQSPTHLIKTRGQQATLRCSPISGHTSVYWYQQALGLGLQFLLWYDEGEERNRGNFPPRFSGRQFPNYSSELNVNALELEDSALYLCASRTGLYNEQFFGPGTRLTVL.

The chain uses TRBV6-5 and TRBJ2-7; 9 nucleotides align to TRBD1. CDR1 and CDR2 (germline): MNHEY, SVGAGI. CDR3 length: 15 amino acids. Trimming took 2 bases from V and 3 from J; bases not matched to a gene: 5. DNA for the CDR3: TGTGCCAGCAGTTACAGCCGGGACAGGGTCTACGAGCAGTACTTC. It is translated as CASSYSRDRVYEQYF.

A single count supports this clone. The J gene is TRBJ2-3, the V gene TRBV9; D is ambiguous. Germline CDR1 reads SGDLS; CDR2 reads YYNGEE. Trimming removed 0 bases from V and 0 bases from J, with 8 bases in between. This CDR3 is built from 15 residues. The CDR3 bases are TGTGCCAGCAGCGTAGTAGCCGCTAGCACAGATACGCAGTATTTT. Residues: CASSVVAASTDTQYF.

The rearrangement joins TRBV19 to TRBJ1-2; 7 bases map to TRBD1. CDR1 is LNHDA and CDR2 is SQIVND in the germline V gene (reference sequence). Unmatched junction bases numbered 9, after V lost 7 bases and J lost 7 bases. The CDR3 spans 13 residues. The CDR3 bases are TGTGCCAGTAAGAAGGGGGCAGGAGGTGGCTACACCTTC. It yields the protein CASKKGAGGGYTF. Based on the CDR3 plus reference TRBV19 and TRBJ1-2, the full variable domain is DGGITQSPKYLFRKEGQNVTLSCEQNLNHDAMYWYRQDPGQGLRLIYYSQIVNDFQKGDIAEGYSVSREKKESFPLTVTSAQKNPTAFYLCASKKGAGGGYTFGSGTRLTVV.

The V call is TRBV20-1, the J call TRBJ2-1; tentative D call: TRBD1 (6 bases). This CDR3 region has 11 residues. Germline V gene sequence: CDR1 DFQATT, CDR2 SNEGSKA (reference sequence). V lost 5 bases and J 10 bases, leaving 12 bases between the germline ends. The CDR3 sequence: CSAGRTEEQFF. The CDR3 region has the DNA TGCAGTGCTGGACGGACAGAAGAGCAGTTCTTC.

The chain recombines TRBV4-2 with TRBJ2-5, with D possibly being TRBD2 (6 bases). The CDR3 extends over 16 amino acids. CDR1 is LGHNA and CDR2 is YNFKEQ in the germline V gene. Between the trimmed V and J ends, which lost 0 bases and 5 bases, there was a span of 16 bases. CDR3 sequence reads: CASSQEGGAGGETQYF. The CDR3 bases are TGTGCCAGCAGCCAAGAAGGAGGAGCTGGGGGGGAGACCCAGTACTTC.

The V and J genes are TRBV6-1 and TRBJ1-4; possibly TRBD1 for D (5 bases). V dropped 8 bases and J dropped 7 bases, with 17 bases sitting between them. In germline, CDR1 is MNHNS, CDR2 SASEGT. This CDR3 has 14 residues. This CDR3 is CASGSGGVREKLFF. CDR3 in DNA: TGTGCCAGCGGGAGCGGAGGGGTTCGTGAAAAACTGTTTTTT.

The chain combines TRBV25-1 with TRBJ2-1; tentative D call: TRBD2 (6 bases). Looked up from germline, CDR1 is MGHDK and CDR2 is SYGVNS. The CDR3 is made up of 13 amino acids. The V gene lost 6 bases and the J gene lost 6 bases, with 12 bases spanning the gap. DNA for the CDR3: TGTGCCAGCAGGGGACTTCGGGGCAATGAGCAGTTCTTC. This encodes CASRGLRGNEQFF.

The chain recombines TRBV15 with TRBJ1-5; the D is unclear. Per germline, CDR1 LNHNV and CDR2 YYDKDF (reference sequence). Trimming removed 5 bases at V and 5 bases at J, with 10 bases between. The CDR3 has 13 residues. Written as DNA, the CDR3 is TGTGCCACCAGCTCCGCGGTGGATCAGCCCCAGCATTTT. As protein: CATSSAVDQPQHF.

The table lists this clone with a count of one. The V gene is TRBV10-3, the J gene TRBJ2-5; D unresolved. V gave up 8 bases and J gave up 2 bases, with 9 bases separating them. Germline V gene lookup returns CDR1 ENHRY and CDR2 SYGVKD. The CDR3 is 12 residues long. In DNA, the CDR3 is TGTGCCATCGGGCAGAAACAAGAGACCCAGTACTTC. Its protein product is CAIGQKQETQYF.

This clone was seen only a few times. This chain connects TRBV27 to TRBJ1-1; D might be TRBD1 (5 bases). Germline loops: CDR1 MNHEY, CDR2 SMNVEV (reference sequence). The germline V and J ends were trimmed by 0 bases and 0 bases, with 14 bases remaining between them. The CDR3 has 17 amino acids. CDR3 DNA sequence: TGTGCCAGCAGTTTATCGAACAGGCCTTACATGAACACTGAAGCTTTCTTT. Protein: CASSLSNRPYMNTEAFF.

This clone was detected once. The CDR3 loop is CAWKRRGRQVTGELFF. The CDR3 DNA follows: TGTGCCTGGAAGAGAAGGGGGCGGCAGGTCACCGGGGAGCTGTTTTTT. The chain has TRBV30 and TRBJ2-2, with TRBD1 identical over 7 bases. The CDR3 has 16 amino acids. V lost 4 bases to trimming and J lost 4 bases; unmatched junction nucleotides: 12. Germline CDR1 GTSNPN, CDR2 SVGIG (reference sequence).

V and J are TRBV5-1 and TRBJ1-3; D remains ambiguous. V lost 0 bases and J 0 bases, leaving 4 bases between the germline ends. The CDR3 runs 14 residues. Germline CDR1 and CDR2: SGHRS and YFSETQ. The CDR3 is CASSLALSGNTIYF. As DNA, the CDR3 is TGCGCCAGCAGCTTGGCCCTCTCTGGAAACACCATATATTTT. The full variable domain, in which reference TRBV5-1 and TRBJ1-3 provide the parts outside the CDR3, is KAGVTQTPRYLIKTRGQQVTLSCSPISGHRSVSWYQQTPGQGLQFLFEYFSETQRNKGNFPGRFSGRQFSNSRSEMNVSTLELGDSALYLCASSLALSGNTIYFGEGSWLTVV.

This chain joins TRBV6-5 and TRBJ1-2, with 7 bases that match TRBD1. The CDR3 is 14 residues long. In germline, CDR1 is MNHEY, CDR2 SVGAGI. J lost 8 bases, V lost 2 bases, and 8 bases had no gene match. CDR3 bases: TGTGCCAGCAGTTACCCGGGGCAGGGGGGAGGCTACACCTTC. It translates to CASSYPGQGGGYTF.

This sequence joins TRBV19 and TRBJ1-5; weak D call: TRBD1 (6 bases). V shed 7 bases and J shed 6 bases, with 13 bases lying between them. CDR1 and CDR2 from the germline V gene are LNHDA and SQIVND (reference sequence). There are 13 residues in the CDR3. CDR3 bases: TGTGCCAGTAATGGACAGAGGGGTCAGCCCCAGCATTTT. Translated, it gives CASNGQRGQPQHF.

The rearrangement uses TRBV2 and TRBJ1-2; 8 bases are shared with TRBD1. The germline gives CDR1 SNHLY, CDR2 FYNNEI. V lost 5 bases, J lost 6 bases, and 11 bases stayed unmatched. The CDR3 length is 15 residues. CDR3 loop: CASSIGRGLIDGYTF. The CDR3 region has the DNA TGTGCCAGCAGTATAGGCAGGGGGCTTATAGATGGCTACACCTTC.

This clone was seen a handful of times. This chain connects TRBV30 to TRBJ2-7, with D unresolved. Trimming stripped 2 bases from V and 6 bases from J, with 14 bases between. CDR1 and CDR2 from the germline V gene are GTSNPN and SVGIG (reference sequence). The CDR3 has 13 residues. CDR3 nucleotide sequence: TGTGCCTGGAGTATCAACTCTCAAAGCGAGCAGTACTTC. Protein sequence: CAWSINSQSEQYF.

This clone is a singleton in its sample. The chain recombines TRBV6-5 with TRBJ2-4; TRBD1 matches 7 bases. The CDR3 loop spans 13 amino acids. Germline lookup yields CDR1 MNHEY and CDR2 SVGAGI. Trimming cost V 4 bases and J 7 bases; bases outside gene matches: 4. CDR3 nucleotide sequence: TGTGCCAGCAGTTTCCCCAGGGGGAACATTCAGTACTTC. Translated, it gives CASSFPRGNIQYF.

This clone was detected only once. This sequence joins TRBV28 and TRBJ2-3; TRBD2 matches 9 bases. The CDR3 length is 17 residues. Germline-derived CDR1 and CDR2 are MDHEN and SYDVKM. The J segment lost 1 base and the V segment lost 4 bases, leaving 9 bases of the junction unmatched. Here the CDR3 DNA reads TGTGCCAGCAGTTGGGCCCTAGCGGGATGGGGCACAGATACGCAGTATTTT. It is translated as CASSWALAGWGTDTQYF. Variable domain in full (rest from reference TRBV28 and TRBJ2-3): DVKVTQSSRYLVKRTGEKVFLECVQDMDHENMFWYRQDPGLGLRLIYFSYDVKMKEKGDIPEGYSVSREKKERFSLILESASTNQTSMYLCASSWALAGWGTDTQYFGPGTRLTVL.

The rearrangement joins TRBV5-6 to TRBJ2-3; 9 bases are shared with TRBD2. Germline lookup yields CDR1 SGHDT and CDR2 YYEEEE. This CDR3 spans 16 amino acids. Trimming cost V 5 bases and J 1 base; bases outside gene matches: 8. CDR3 bases: TGTGCCAGCAGTACCGGGACTAGCAGGGGCACAGATACGCAGTATTTT. It codes for CASSTGTSRGTDTQYF. The full variable domain, its missing parts supplied by reference TRBV5-6 and TRBJ2-3, is DAGVTQSPTHLIKTRGQQVTLRCSPKSGHDTVSWYQQALGQGPQFIFQYYEEEERQRGNFPDRFSGHQFPNYSSELNVNALLLGDSALYLCASSTGTSRGTDTQYFGPGTRLTVL.

The genes are TRBV29-1 and TRBJ2-3; 7 bases are shared with TRBD2. There are 15 residues in the CDR3. V shed 8 bases, J shed 4 bases, and the junction held 15 bases outside the gene matches. In germline, CDR1 is SQVTM, CDR2 ANQGSEA. CDR3 in amino acids: CSSKVGGSSSDTQYF. CDR3 sequence (DNA): TGCAGCTCAAAAGTTGGCGGGAGTTCGTCAGATACGCAGTATTTT.

The chain couples TRBV5-3 to TRBJ1-4; 7 bases agree with TRBD1. TRBV5-3 is known as an ORF, though its function is uncertain. The CDR3 has 15 amino acids. After removal of 3 bases from V and 8 bases from J, the junction contained 10 bases not matched to a gene. DNA of the CDR3: TGTGCCAGAAGCTGCTCCGGGACAGCAGGAGAAAAACTGTTTTTT. Encoded protein: CARSCSGTAGEKLFF.

This chain joins TRBV6-4 and TRBJ2-1, with D maybe TRBD2 (5 bases). The CDR3 sequence is 14 residues long. The V end was cut by 6 bases, the J end by 9 bases, with 18 bases between. Germline values: CDR1 MRHNA, CDR2 SNTAGT. CDR3 loop: CASSPFAGSSEQFF. The CDR3 DNA sequence: TGTGCCAGCAGCCCCTTCGCGGGTAGCTCTGAGCAGTTCTTC.